The clone carrying this T cell receptor (beta chain) was counted ten times or more. The antigen is undetermined. CDR1 MDHEN and CDR2 SYDVKM come from the germline V gene. The CDR3 is 12 residues long. Trimming pared 2 bases from V and 7 bases from J, leaving 8 bases between. Using its own MiXCR run on the 5' RACE reads, TCRdb lists one record per CDR3 protein. The sample lists 110,000 to 150,000 distinct CDR3 sequences, 5% to 8% occurring once. The data derive from a study of T cells after yellow fever vaccination. The study's findings and limits: Clones that expanded after primary vaccination mostly reappeared after the booster (roughly 95% CD4, approximately 89% CD8). Peaking faster, on day 5 versus 15, the secondary response was nonetheless weaker.

The receptor comes from a man aged 30-40 years who received the YFV17D yellow fever vaccine. The sequencing used CD4+ T cells sorted from PBMCs, collected 10 days after the yellow fever booster vaccination. The rearrangement joins TRBV28 to TRBJ1-1; D is possibly TRBD1 (5 bases). The CDR3 loop reads CASSLKGIEAFF. CDR3 DNA: TGTGCCAGCAGTTTAAAGGGGATTGAAGCTTTCTTT.